This passage covers 32 T cell receptor beta chains from one sample sequenced in a study of T cell responses to AZD1222 COVID-19 vaccine (dated by TCRdb to about 2021). Interpreted using the paper, the time point label stands for: baseline before first vaccination. The method behind the library was the immunoSEQ multiplex PCR assay. The source is immuneACCESS, and TCRdb retained only in-frame sequences with V and J called. Part of the clones is not carried over; for the studies checked, unresolved V genes explain less than half of this, and the remainder is unexplained. Across this sample there are 150,000 to 200,000 clones, with almost 95% seen only once. The ten most abundant clones make up about 10% of the sample. The sample in question was peripheral blood, obtained on day 0 of AZD1222 vaccination. The receptors stem from an adult in good health.

The chain combines TRBV18 with TRBJ1-5; D remains ambiguous. CDR3 size: 16 residues. The V end was cut by 3 bases, the J end by 2 bases, with 14 bases between. Germline lookup yields CDR1 KGHSH and CDR2 LQKENI. CDR3 residues: CASSPPRMAGNQPQHF. The CDR3 DNA reads TGTGCCAGCTCACCTCCCAGGATGGCTGGCAATCAGCCCCAGCATTTT.

The DNA of the CDR3 is TGTGCCAGCAGCTTGGGGGACAGGAGCTATGGCTACACCTTC. Translation gives CASSLGDRSYGYTF. The J gene is TRBJ1-2, the V gene TRBV5-6; TRBD1 agrees at 8 bases. V lost 0 bases to trimming and J lost 4 bases; unmatched junction nucleotides: 2. The CDR3 runs 14 residues. CDR1 SGHDT and CDR2 YYEEEE come from the germline V gene.

The CDR3 region has the DNA TGTGCCAGCAGAGCAACAGGGGGCGCATCAGAAGCAGAAGCTTTCTTT. As protein: CASRATGGASEAEAFF. The chain couples TRBV28 to TRBJ1-1, with 9 positions matching TRBD1. The CDR3 spans 16 residues. Germline V gene data show CDR1 as MDHEN and CDR2 as SYDVKM. V trimming: 6 bases; J trimming: 8 bases; junction bases outside the gene matches: 16.

The chain has TRBV6-5 and TRBJ2-2, with TRBD1 matching over 10 bases. Trimming cost V 6 bases and J 4 bases; bases outside gene matches: 5. CDR3 length: 15 residues. CDR1 is MNHEY and CDR2 is SVGAGI in the germline V gene. CDR3 sequence reads: CASSSRTGGTGELFF. The CDR3, as DNA: TGTGCCAGCAGCTCCCGGACAGGGGGCACCGGGGAGCTGTTTTTT.

The chain has TRBV19 and TRBJ1-1, with D uncertain. Trimming took 7 bases from V and 6 from J, leaving 15 bases between them. From germline, CDR1 is LNHDA and CDR2 SQIVND (reference sequence). The CDR3 loop spans 13 amino acids. The DNA for the CDR3 is TGTGCCAGTAAGGAGGCAATTTGGGCTGAAGCTTTCTTT. This gives the protein CASKEAIWAEAFF.

This rearrangement joins TRBV24-1 to TRBJ1-2, with no clear D. Between the trimmed V and J ends, which lost 0 bases and 4 bases, there was a span of 5 bases. CDR1 is KGHDR, CDR2 SFDVKD, per germline. CDR3 length equals 13 residues. The DNA of the CDR3 is TGTGCCACCAGTGATTTGGGCAGCTATGGCTACACCTTC. Its protein is CATSDLGSYGYTF.

V is TRBV5-1 and J is TRBJ1-2, with unresolved D. This CDR3 spans 15 amino acids. Per the germline V gene, CDR1 is SGHRS and CDR2 is YFSETQ. The V and J ends lost 2 bases and 8 bases respectively, with 19 bases between them. CDR3 in DNA: TGCGCCAGCAGCTTAGAAAACGGACCTATGACGGGCTACACCTTC. It encodes CASSLENGPMTGYTF.

This clone was recorded only once. The chain links TRBV30 to TRBJ2-2; no clear D gene. CDR1 is GTSNPN and CDR2 is SVGIG in the germline V gene (reference sequence). The CDR3 is made up of 13 amino acids. Between the trimmed V and J ends, which lost 1 base and 3 bases, there was a span of 6 bases. Written as DNA, the CDR3 is TGTGCCTGGAGTGCCCAATACACCGGGGAGCTGTTTTTT. As protein: CAWSAQYTGELFF.

This clone was observed a handful of times. This chain uses TRBV10-3 with TRBJ1-5; no clear D. Germline V gene sequence: CDR1 ENHRY, CDR2 SYGVKD. The CDR3 is 14 residues long. V lost 1 base to trimming and J lost 11 bases, with 15 bases between them. For the CDR3, the DNA is TGTGCCATCAGTGAGTACACGGCCCATCGGTCCCAGCATTTT. It specifies CAISEYTAHRSQHF.

The chain carries TRBV5-6 and TRBJ2-7, with TRBD1 matching 7 bases. The V gene's germline CDR1 is SGHDT and CDR2 YYEEEE. V shed 0 bases, J shed 6 bases, and the junction held 3 bases outside the gene matches. This CDR3 is 13 amino acids long. CDR3 coding DNA: TGTGCCAGCAGCTTGGGACAGGGCGGCGAGCAGTACTTC. Protein: CASSLGQGGEQYF.

The chain has TRBV10-3 and TRBJ1-3, with D unresolved. The CDR3 spans 13 residues. Germline V gene sequence: CDR1 ENHRY, CDR2 SYGVKD. The germline V and J ends were trimmed by 6 bases and 0 bases, with 6 bases remaining between them. CDR3: CAIRPVSGNTIYF. In DNA, the CDR3 is TGTGCCATCAGACCGGTCTCTGGAAACACCATATATTTT.

This chain links TRBV5-4 with TRBJ1-2, with 7 bases that match TRBD1. There are 13 residues in the CDR3. The junction had 5 bases not matched to a gene; V was cut back by 3 bases and J by 6 bases. Germline V CDR1 and CDR2: SGHNT, YYREEE (reference sequence). CDR3 sequence reads: CASSSGTVDGYTF. The CDR3 DNA reads as TGTGCCAGCAGCTCCGGGACAGTTGATGGCTACACCTTC.

Here the CDR3 reads CASSPGIYGYTF. The CDR3 nucleotides read TGTGCCAGCAGCCCGGGAATCTATGGCTACACCTTC. This chain connects TRBV12-3 or TRBV12-4 to TRBJ1-2; D unresolved. This CDR3 has 12 residues. V lost 6 bases to trimming and J lost 4 bases, with 9 bases between them.

The rearrangement joins TRBV5-8 to TRBJ1-5, with D uncertain. V was shortened by 7 bases and J by 3 bases, with 14 bases between the two germline ends. CDR1 is SGHTS and CDR2 is YDEGEE in the germline V gene. CDR3 length: 14 residues. In DNA form, the CDR3 reads TGTGCCAGCCGCTCCGGGCAGAACAATCAGCCCCAGCATTTT. It is translated as CASRSGQNNQPQHF. Full variable domain (outside the CDR3, taken from reference TRBV5-8 and TRBJ1-5): EAGVTQSPTHLIKTRGQQATLRCSPISGHTSVYWYQQALGLGLQFLLWYDEGEERNRGNFPPRFSGRQFPNYSSELNVNALELEDSALYLCASRSGQNNQPQHFGDGTRLSIL.

V and J are TRBV2 and TRBJ1-5; unclear D gene. This CDR3 comprises 14 residues. Germline CDR1 and CDR2: SNHLY and FYNNEI. Trimming took 0 bases from V and 7 from J, leaving 10 bases between them. This chain's CDR3 is CASSEAPPGQPQHF. The DNA of the CDR3 is TGTGCCAGCAGTGAAGCACCCCCGGGCCAGCCCCAGCATTTT.

The V gene is TRBV24-1, the J gene TRBJ1-2, with TRBD1 matching over 7 bases. The CDR3 extends over 16 amino acids. Germline trimming cut 3 bases from V and 8 bases from J; bases unmatched to any gene: 14. The germline V gene encodes CDR1 KGHDR and CDR2 SFDVKD. CDR3 sequence (DNA): TGTGCCACCAGTGATGACCCCGGGACAGCGACGCAAGGCTACACCTTC. Translation: CATSDDPGTATQGYTF.

V gene TRBV29-1 combines with J gene TRBJ1-3; possibly TRBD1 for D (6 bases). V was shortened by 5 bases and J by 4 bases, with 12 bases between the two germline ends. Germline lookup yields CDR1 SQVTM and CDR2 ANQGSEA. The CDR3 totals 13 residues. The CDR3 coding sequence is TGCAGCGTTCGTGCGGGGGGCGGAAACACCATATATTTT. Amino acid sequence: CSVRAGGGNTIYF.

V gene TRBV19 combines with J gene TRBJ2-7; 9 bases match TRBD2. Germline trimming cut 7 bases from V and 2 bases from J; bases unmatched to any gene: 6. Germline V gene sequence: CDR1 LNHDA, CDR2 SQIVND (reference sequence). The CDR3 is made up of 14 amino acids. The DNA for the CDR3 is TGTGCCAGTACCCCAGCGGGAGGTACCTACGAGCAGTACTTC. Amino acid sequence: CASTPAGGTYEQYF.

The chain recombines TRBV27 with TRBJ2-2; 12 nucleotides agree with TRBD2. CDR3 length: 17 amino acids. Germline CDR1 and CDR2: MNHEY and SMNVEV (reference sequence). V was pared by 6 bases and J by 1 base, with 6 bases of the junction left unmatched. The CDR3 DNA reads as TGTGCCAGCAGCCAACCGGGACTAGCGGGGAACACCGGGGAGCTGTTTTTT. This encodes CASSQPGLAGNTGELFF.

The genes are TRBV11-2 and TRBJ1-2; maybe TRBD1 (5 bases). The CDR3 sequence is 14 residues long. Trimming took off 1 base at V and 6 bases at J, with 12 bases between the two ends. The V gene's germline CDR1 is SGHAT and CDR2 FQNNGV. CDR3 protein: CASSLVPGTDGYTF. Here the CDR3 DNA reads TGTGCCAGCAGCTTAGTCCCAGGGACGGATGGCTACACCTTC.

The rearrangement uses TRBV3-1 (or the pseudogene TRBV3-2) and TRBJ1-3; D uncertain. V was pared by 7 bases and J by 0 bases, with 7 bases between. This CDR3 has 13 amino acids. The V gene's germline CDR1 is LGHDT and CDR2 YNNKEL (reference sequence). The CDR3 nucleotides are TGTGCCAGCACCCGGTCCTCTGGAAACACCATATATTTT. Translated: CASTRSSGNTIYF.

The chain recombines TRBV5-6 with TRBJ2-5, with TRBD2 identical over 11 bases. CDR1 is SGHDT and CDR2 is YYEEEE in the germline V gene. The CDR3 consists of 17 residues. Trimming cost V 0 bases and J 4 bases; bases outside gene matches: 8. CDR3 nucleotide sequence: TGTGCCAGCAGCTTGGTACTAGCGGGAGCGAAGAGAGAGACCCAGTACTTC. The encoded protein is CASSLVLAGAKRETQYF.

The rearrangement uses TRBV9 and TRBJ1-1; D remains unclear. Trimming pared 2 bases from V and 0 bases from J, leaving 8 bases between. From germline, CDR1 is SGDLS and CDR2 YYNGEE. The CDR3 contains 14 residues. CDR3 nucleotide sequence: TGTGCCAGCAGCGTCCAGAGCATGAACACTGAAGCTTTCTTT. It codes for CASSVQSMNTEAFF.

This clone was observed a single time. The genes are TRBV9 and TRBJ1-1; 10 bases agree with TRBD1. The J segment lost 5 bases and the V segment lost 3 bases, leaving 4 bases of the junction unmatched. Germline V gene data show CDR1 as SGDLS and CDR2 as YYNGEE. The CDR3 contains 14 residues. The chain's CDR3 is CASSGQGALTEAFF. CDR3 in DNA: TGTGCCAGCAGCGGACAGGGGGCTCTAACTGAAGCTTTCTTT.

This clone was seen just once. CDR3 nucleotide sequence: TGTGCCAGCAGTCCTCCTGAAGCGGGAGGGAACAATGAGCAGTTCTTC. This gives the protein CASSPPEAGGNNEQFF. V gene TRBV28 combines with J gene TRBJ2-1, with 10 nucleotides matching TRBD2. The germline CDR1 and CDR2 sequences are MDHEN and SYDVKM. V was clipped by 5 bases and J by 5 bases; unmatched bases: 9. CDR3 length: 16 residues.

The chain is built from TRBV4-1 and TRBJ2-1; TRBD2 agrees at 8 bases. CDR3 size: 15 residues. Trimming cost V 4 bases and J 3 bases; bases outside gene matches: 5. Germline V gene sequence: CDR1 MGHRA, CDR2 YSYEKL. For the CDR3, the DNA is TGCGCCAGCAGCCGCGGGAGGACAGACTACAATGAGCAGTTCTTC. Translating it yields CASSRGRTDYNEQFF.

This rearrangement joins TRBV7-2 to TRBJ1-1; the D gene is possibly TRBD1 (5 bases). In germline, CDR1 is SGHTA, CDR2 FQGNSA. This CDR3 is built from 14 residues. V lost 4 bases, J lost 7 bases, and 16 bases lay in between. CDR3 sequence reads: CASSYGGVGLEAFF. In DNA, the CDR3 is TGTGCCAGCAGCTACGGGGGGGTCGGGCTTGAAGCTTTCTTT. Full variable domain (outside the CDR3, taken from reference TRBV7-2 and TRBJ1-1): GAGVSQSPSNKVTEKGKDVELRCDPISGHTALYWYRQSLGQGLEFLIYFQGNSAPDKSGLPSDRFSAERTGGSVSTLTIQRTQQEDSAVYLCASSYGGVGLEAFFGQGTRLTVV.

CDR3 loop: CASSLRHAEAFF. The CDR3 coding sequence is TGTGCCAGCAGTCTTCGACACGCTGAAGCTTTCTTT. The chain joins TRBV6-2 or TRBV6-3 to TRBJ1-1; D is ambiguous. The V and J ends lost 5 bases and 6 bases respectively, with 10 bases between them. This CDR3 has 12 residues. CDR1 and CDR2 from the germline V gene are MNHEY and SVGEGT.

The rearrangement joins TRBV18 to TRBJ2-2; 9 nucleotides line up with TRBD1. Per germline, CDR1 KGHSH and CDR2 LQKENI. This CDR3 is 15 amino acids long. The J segment lost 6 bases and the V segment lost 2 bases, leaving 4 bases of the junction unmatched. The CDR3, as DNA: TGTGCCAGCTCACCAATGGGACAGGGTGCCGGGGAGCTGTTTTTT. As protein: CASSPMGQGAGELFF.

The V and J genes are TRBV2 and TRBJ1-1; TRBD1 matches 9 bases. This CDR3 has 14 residues. Unmatched junction bases numbered 6, after V lost 4 bases and J lost 6 bases. Germline V gives CDR1 SNHLY, CDR2 FYNNEI. The CDR3 DNA reads TGTGCCAGCAGTGTGGACAGGGGAAGGTCTGAAGCTTTCTTT. The encoded protein is CASSVDRGRSEAFF.

This clone appeared a single time. J is TRBJ2-1 and V is TRBV5-5; D is uncertain. Germline V gives CDR1 SGHKS, CDR2 YYEKEE (reference sequence). V gave up 0 bases and J gave up 4 bases, with 5 bases separating them. The CDR3 runs 13 residues. CDR3 bases: TGTGCCAGCAGCTTGGTAGAGTACAATGAGCAGTTCTTC. Protein product: CASSLVEYNEQFF.

The J gene is TRBJ1-5, the V gene TRBV28; D not resolved. V was pared by 7 bases and J by 3 bases, with 16 bases between. CDR1 is MDHEN, CDR2 SYDVKM, per germline. CDR3 length: 15 amino acids. The CDR3 coding sequence is TGTGCCAGCACCCCTCTTGGACGGTACAATCAGCCCCAGCATTTT. This codes for CASTPLGRYNQPQHF.